This T cell receptor (beta chain) came from a study of T cells after yellow fever vaccination. TCR cDNA was made by 5'RACE template switching, adding a universal primer site and UMIs. TCRdb called the 5' RACE reads again in MiXCR, with one record for every CDR3 protein. Here the sample spans about 320,000 distinct CDR3 sequences, about 4.5% being singletons. This clonotype was observed a handful of times. This specimen consisted of PBMCs, obtained 15 days after the yellow fever booster vaccination. The receptor was isolated from a man between 18 and 29 years old who received the YFV17D yellow fever vaccine.

CDR3 bases: TGTGCCAGCAGCCAACAGGCTACTCGCACAGATACGCAGTATTTT. Protein sequence: CASSQQATRTDTQYF. The rearrangement joins TRBV4-2 to TRBJ2-3; D is unclear. In germline, CDR1 is LGHNA, CDR2 YNFKEQ. V was trimmed by 2 bases and J by 1 base, leaving 10 bases between them. This CDR3 has 15 amino acids.